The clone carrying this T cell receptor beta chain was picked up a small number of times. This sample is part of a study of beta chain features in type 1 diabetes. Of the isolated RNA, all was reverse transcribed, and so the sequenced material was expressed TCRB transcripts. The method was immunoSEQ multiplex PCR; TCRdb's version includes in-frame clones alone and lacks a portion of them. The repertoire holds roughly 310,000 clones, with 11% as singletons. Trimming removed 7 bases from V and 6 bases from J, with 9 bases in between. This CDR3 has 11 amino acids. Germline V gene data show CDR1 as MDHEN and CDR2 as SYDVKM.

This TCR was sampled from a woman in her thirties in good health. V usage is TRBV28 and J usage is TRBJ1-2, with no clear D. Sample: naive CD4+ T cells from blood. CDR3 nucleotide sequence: TGTGCCAGCACCTGGGAGAATGGCTACACCTTC. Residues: CASTWENGYTF.